The 30 T cell receptor beta chains reported below all come from one sample, sequenced in a study of human CD8 memory T cell subsets. Libraries of TCR beta chains were produced by 5' RACE (UMI-labeled). Following a re-call of the 5' RACE reads, TCRdb has one entry per CDR3 protein and lacks DNA. The listing contains some 5,000 distinct CDR3 sequences. The sequencing input was CD8+ T cells from PBMCs. The receptors come from a human donor in good health.

The V call is TRBV20-1, the J call TRBJ1-2; the TRBD1 assignment by TCRdb is unverifiable without DNA. The germline V gene has CDR1 DFQATT and CDR2 SNEGSKA (reference sequence). The CDR3 runs to 13 residues. This chain's CDR3 is CSARDGADYGYTF.

The J gene is TRBJ1-1, the V gene TRBV6-2 or TRBV6-3; absent DNA, TCRdb's TRBD1 call cannot be checked. The CDR3 is 15 amino acids. Germline CDR1 reads MNHEY; CDR2 reads SVGEGT. CDR3 residues: CASSYTPDRGMGAFF.

The chain employs TRBV28 and TRBJ2-1; TCRdb outputs TRBD2, but without DNA this stays unchecked. The germline gives CDR1 MDHEN, CDR2 SYDVKM. The CDR3 spans 16 residues. The CDR3 spells CASSPPGLAGNNEQFF.

The J gene is TRBJ2-2, the V gene TRBV6-4. CDR3 length equals 14 residues. Germline V CDR1 and CDR2: MRHNA, SNTAGT. This chain's CDR3 is CASSDSFQVGELFF.

The gene calls are TRBV6-2 or TRBV6-3 and TRBJ1-5; TCRdb's D gene call, TRBD1, goes unchecked for lack of DNA. The V gene's germline CDR1 is MNHEY and CDR2 SVGEGT. This CDR3 has 14 amino acids. The CDR3 loop is CASSYDSRNQPQHF.

This sequence joins TRBV25-1 and TRBJ1-1; TCRdb's D call, TRBD1, is unchecked because there is no DNA. The CDR3 consists of 16 residues. CDR1 is MGHDK and CDR2 is SYGVNS in the germline V gene. The CDR3 reads CASSEGAGTQNTEAFF.

The rearrangement joins TRBV4-3 to TRBJ2-6; TCRdb calls TRBD1, which cannot be checked without DNA. The CDR3 contains 16 residues. CDR1 and CDR2 from the germline V gene are LGHNA and YSLEER. CDR3 loop: CASSPGPNSGANVLTF.

The V and J genes are TRBV27 and TRBJ2-1. Germline V lookup: CDR1 MNHEY, CDR2 SMNVEV (reference sequence). This CDR3 spans 16 amino acids. The CDR3 loop reads CASSLVVGYSYNEQFF.

The chain employs TRBV6-4 and TRBJ1-1; absent DNA, TCRdb's TRBD1 call cannot be checked. The CDR3 length is 14 residues. Germline V lookup: CDR1 MRHNA, CDR2 SNTAGT. The CDR3 sequence: CASSSGPEDTEAFF.

The rearrangement joins TRBV6-2 or TRBV6-3 to TRBJ2-7. Germline CDR1 MNHEY, CDR2 SVGEGT. The CDR3 is 14 amino acids. This CDR3 is CASSYSSGPHEQYF.

V usage is TRBV6-4 and J usage is TRBJ2-1. The CDR3 has 14 residues. From germline, CDR1 is MRHNA and CDR2 SNTAGT. The CDR3 sequence: CASRAGGRRNEQFF.

The chain carries TRBV20-1 and TRBJ2-7; the TCRdb call, TRBD1, lacks DNA for checking. This CDR3 spans 14 amino acids. Germline V gives CDR1 DFQATT, CDR2 SNEGSKA (reference sequence). The CDR3 is CSAPLPGQIYEQYF.

The rearrangement uses TRBV18 and TRBJ2-1; TCRdb's assignment of TRBD1 cannot be checked, as there is no DNA. Germline loops: CDR1 KGHSH, CDR2 LQKENI. The CDR3 loop spans 13 amino acids. The chain's CDR3 is CASSPWQGNEQFF.

Judged by frequency, this clonotype is medium-sized. The genes are TRBV11-2 and TRBJ2-5; TCRdb picks TRBD2, but there is no DNA to check that call. The germline V gene has CDR1 SGHAT and CDR2 FQNNGV. The CDR3 is made up of 13 amino acids. Here the CDR3 reads CASSLWRGETQYF.

This chain connects TRBV6-2 or TRBV6-3 to TRBJ2-2; without DNA, the TCRdb call of TRBD1 cannot be checked. Germline V gives CDR1 MNHEY, CDR2 SVGEGT. There are 14 residues in the CDR3. CDR3: CASSRDSDTGELFF.

Measured by frequency, this clonotype is medium-sized. The chain carries TRBV20-1 and TRBJ2-1; the D call of TRBD2 rests on TCRdb alone, since no DNA is present to check it. Looked up from germline, CDR1 is DFQATT and CDR2 is SNEGSKA (reference sequence). CDR3 length: 18 amino acids. CDR3 protein: CSARDMLRLAGAYNEQFF.

Measured by frequency, this clonotype is medium-sized. J is TRBJ2-2 and V is TRBV6-4. CDR1 is MRHNA and CDR2 is SNTAGT in the germline V gene. The CDR3 length is 13 residues. The CDR3 spells CASSDTNTGELFF.

This clonotype is large (0.1 to 1%) by frequency. The genes are TRBV24-1 and TRBJ2-2. Germline V CDR1 and CDR2: KGHDR, SFDVKD. The CDR3 contains 14 residues. CDR3 protein: CATSDFLDTGELFF.

The genes are TRBV7-8 and TRBJ2-5; the D call of TRBD2 rests on TCRdb alone, since no DNA is present to check it. CDR1 is SGHVS, CDR2 FQNEAQ, per germline. CDR3 size: 16 residues. The CDR3 loop is CASSLEAIAGQETQYF.

This clonotype shows up as medium-sized by frequency. V usage is TRBV20-1 and J usage is TRBJ1-1; TCRdb's D gene call, TRBD1, goes unchecked for lack of DNA. The CDR3 contains 12 residues. Germline CDR1 is DFQATT and CDR2 is SNEGSKA (reference sequence). Here the CDR3 reads CSARQGATEAFF.

This clonotype ranks as medium-sized in terms of frequency. V is TRBV7-2 and J is TRBJ1-4. Germline loops: CDR1 SGHTA, CDR2 FQGNSA. The CDR3 is made up of 13 amino acids. CDR3: CASSSNRNEKLFF. The entire variable domain, with the rest obtained from reference TRBV7-2 and TRBJ1-4, is as follows: GAGVSQSPSNKVTEKGKDVELRCDPISGHTALYWYRQSLGQGLEFLIYFQGNSAPDKSGLPSDRFSAERTGGSVSTLTIQRTQQEDSAVYLCASSSNRNEKLFFGSGTQLSVL.

This clonotype ranks as large in terms of frequency. The rearrangement links TRBV29-1 to TRBJ2-3; the TRBD1 assignment by TCRdb is unverifiable without DNA. CDR3 length: 16 residues. Germline values: CDR1 SQVTM, CDR2 ANQGSEA. The CDR3 here is CSVVGTGTGGSDTQYF.

The chain links TRBV6-1 to TRBJ1-5; TCRdb's assignment of TRBD1 cannot be checked, as there is no DNA. This CDR3 contains 15 residues. Germline CDR1 and CDR2: MNHNS and SASEGT. The CDR3 sequence: CASSELGGGNQPQHF.

The rearrangement uses TRBV15 and TRBJ2-2; the TCRdb call, TRBD2, lacks DNA for checking. The CDR3 length is 15 residues. In germline, CDR1 is LNHNV, CDR2 YYDKDF (reference sequence). The CDR3 reads CATSRDFGGTGELFF.

The gene calls are TRBV6-2 or TRBV6-3 and TRBJ2-1; there is no DNA to check the TCRdb D call of TRBD2. CDR1 is MNHEY and CDR2 is SVGEGT in the germline V gene. CDR3 length: 14 residues. The CDR3 sequence: CASSNGTSHNEQFF.

The chain employs TRBV6-4 and TRBJ2-3; TCRdb reports TRBD1, a call that lacks DNA to check it against. Germline V gene lookup returns CDR1 MRHNA and CDR2 SNTAGT. The CDR3 has 15 residues. The CDR3 is CASSDRGQGSDTQYF.

This clonotype is classed as medium-sized by frequency. The rearrangement joins TRBV5-1 to TRBJ2-1; TCRdb's D call, TRBD2, is unchecked because there is no DNA. Germline-derived CDR1 and CDR2 are SGHRS and YFSETQ. This CDR3 region has 16 residues. This CDR3 is CASSLSSGRVDDEQFF. Combining the CDR3 with reference TRBV5-1 and TRBJ2-1 gives the whole variable domain KAGVTQTPRYLIKTRGQQVTLSCSPISGHRSVSWYQQTPGQGLQFLFEYFSETQRNKGNFPGRFSGRQFSNSRSEMNVSTLELGDSALYLCASSLSSGRVDDEQFFGPGTRLTVL.

The chain is built from TRBV11-3 and TRBJ2-3; TCRdb designates TRBD2, a call that cannot be tested without DNA. Germline CDR1 SGHNT, CDR2 YENEEA. This CDR3 region has 17 residues. CDR3: CASSPDAGLTKADTQYF.

This clonotype is labeled medium-sized (0.01 to 0.1%) based on frequency. This chain connects TRBV6-2 or TRBV6-3 to TRBJ1-5; TCRdb proposes TRBD1, but this gene call is untestable without DNA. The CDR3 is 16 amino acids. From germline, CDR1 is MNHEY and CDR2 SVGEGT. Here the CDR3 reads CASSYSGTDSAWSQHF.

This clonotype shows up as large (0.1 to 1%) by frequency. The J gene is TRBJ2-3, the V gene TRBV5-5; TCRdb proposes TRBD2, but this gene call is untestable without DNA. This CDR3 comprises 14 residues. The germline CDR1 and CDR2 sequences are SGHKS and YYEKEE (reference sequence). This CDR3 reads CASSFEGIGDTQYF.